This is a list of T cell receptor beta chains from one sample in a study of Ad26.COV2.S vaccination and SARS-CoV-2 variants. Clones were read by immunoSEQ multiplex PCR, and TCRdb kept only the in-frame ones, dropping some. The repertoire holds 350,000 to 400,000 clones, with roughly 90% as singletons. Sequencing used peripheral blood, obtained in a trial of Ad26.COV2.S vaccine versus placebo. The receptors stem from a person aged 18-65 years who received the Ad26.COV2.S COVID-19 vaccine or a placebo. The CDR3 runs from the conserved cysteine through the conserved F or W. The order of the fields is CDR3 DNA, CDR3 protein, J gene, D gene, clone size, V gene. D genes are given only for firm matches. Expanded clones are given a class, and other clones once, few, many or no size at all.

cdr3_nt: TGTGCCAGCACTCCGCTGAGGGGACAGCTTGGCTACACCTTC
cdr3_aa: CASTPLRGQLGYTF
j_call: TRBJ1-2
d_call: TRBD1
clone_size: -
v_call: TRBV6-5

cdr3_nt: TGTGCCAGCAGTGCCCAGGGGTCTGGGGCCAACGTCCTGACTTTC
cdr3_aa: CASSAQGSGANVLTF
j_call: TRBJ2-6
d_call: -
clone_size: few
v_call: TRBV6-4

cdr3_nt: TGTGCCAGCAGTTCGCTGACAGTTCAAGAGACCCAGTACTTC
cdr3_aa: CASSSLTVQETQYF
j_call: TRBJ2-5
d_call: -
clone_size: -
v_call: TRBV28

cdr3_nt: TGTGCCAGCAGCCAAGAACTATCTAGCGTTAACAATGAGCAGTTCTTC
cdr3_aa: CASSQELSSVNNEQFF
j_call: TRBJ2-1
d_call: -
clone_size: -
v_call: TRBV3-1/TRBV3-2

cdr3_nt: TGTGCCAGCAGCTATCCTAGCGGGAGCCCACCCACAGATACGCAGTATTTT
cdr3_aa: CASSYPSGSPPTDTQYF
j_call: TRBJ2-3
d_call: TRBD2
clone_size: -
v_call: TRBV7-9

cdr3_nt: TGTGCCAGCAGGGGGGAGTTTGGTGGGCAAAACACCGGGGAGCTGTTTTTT
cdr3_aa: CASRGEFGGQNTGELFF
j_call: TRBJ2-2
d_call: -
clone_size: -
v_call: TRBV28

cdr3_nt: TGTGCCAGCAACGAAAATGGGGCCGGGGAGCTGTTTTTT
cdr3_aa: CASNENGAGELFF
j_call: TRBJ2-2
d_call: -
clone_size: -
v_call: TRBV12-3/TRBV12-4

cdr3_nt: TGCGCCAGCAGCCAAGAGCAAAACTATGAGCAGTACTTC
cdr3_aa: CASSQEQNYEQYF
j_call: TRBJ2-7
d_call: -
clone_size: -
v_call: TRBV4-3

cdr3_nt: TGTGCCAGCAGCCGCGACAGGACTGAAAAACTGTTTTTT
cdr3_aa: CASSRDRTEKLFF
j_call: TRBJ1-4
d_call: -
clone_size: -
v_call: TRBV7-2

cdr3_nt: TGCGCCAGCAGTAGACTAGCGGGAGAGGCAGATACGCAGTATTTT
cdr3_aa: CASSRLAGEADTQYF
j_call: TRBJ2-3
d_call: TRBD2
clone_size: -
v_call: TRBV5-1

cdr3_nt: TGTGCCAGCAGCCGGGAAACGAAGGGAAACACCATATATTTT
cdr3_aa: CASSRETKGNTIYF
j_call: TRBJ1-3
d_call: -
clone_size: -
v_call: TRBV3-1/TRBV3-2

cdr3_nt: TGCGCCAGCAGTGAGTCGCCGGGAGCTACAGATACGCAGTATTTT
cdr3_aa: CASSESPGATDTQYF
j_call: TRBJ2-3
d_call: -
clone_size: once
v_call: TRBV10-1

cdr3_nt: TGCGCCAGCAGCCAAGGGGACAGATCCTACGAGCAGTACTTC
cdr3_aa: CASSQGDRSYEQYF
j_call: TRBJ2-7
d_call: TRBD1
clone_size: few
v_call: TRBV4-1

cdr3_nt: TGTGCCAGCAGCTTGGCGTTACTCCAAGATGAGCAGTTCTTC
cdr3_aa: CASSLALLQDEQFF
j_call: TRBJ2-1
d_call: -
clone_size: -
v_call: TRBV5-5

cdr3_nt: TGTGCCAGCAGCGTAGAGGGAGGGGGCTCAAACATTCAGTACTTC
cdr3_aa: CASSVEGGGSNIQYF
j_call: TRBJ2-4
d_call: -
clone_size: once
v_call: TRBV9

cdr3_nt: TGTGCCAGCAGCCCAATTAGCGGAGGGAACTACGAGCAGTACTTC
cdr3_aa: CASSPISGGNYEQYF
j_call: TRBJ2-7
d_call: -
clone_size: -
v_call: TRBV28

cdr3_nt: TGTGCCAGCAGTTCTATCAGGTGGGCGGGGGACTACGAGCAGTACTTC
cdr3_aa: CASSSIRWAGDYEQYF
j_call: TRBJ2-7
d_call: TRBD2
clone_size: few
v_call: TRBV28

cdr3_nt: TGTGCCTGGGGGGGCGGGTTTGTCAATGAGCAGTTCTTC
cdr3_aa: CAWGGGFVNEQFF
j_call: TRBJ2-1
d_call: -
clone_size: -
v_call: TRBV5-4

cdr3_nt: TGTGCCAGCACCAGGGGATACGAGCAGTACTTC
cdr3_aa: CASTRGYEQYF
j_call: TRBJ2-7
d_call: -
clone_size: -
v_call: TRBV7-9

cdr3_nt: TGTGCCAGCATTCGGAAGGAAGCGGGAGGGAGCACAGATACGCAGTATTTT
cdr3_aa: CASIRKEAGGSTDTQYF
j_call: TRBJ2-3
d_call: TRBD2
clone_size: -
v_call: TRBV6-6

cdr3_nt: TGCGCCAGCAGCTTGGAGTCAGCGGGGTATGGCTACACCTTC
cdr3_aa: CASSLESAGYGYTF
j_call: TRBJ1-2
d_call: -
clone_size: -
v_call: TRBV5-1

cdr3_nt: TGTGCCAGCACCACTTTGGGACGGAACTATGGCTACACCTTC
cdr3_aa: CASTTLGRNYGYTF
j_call: TRBJ1-2
d_call: -
clone_size: -
v_call: TRBV6-5

cdr3_nt: TGTGCCAGCAGGAAAACAGGGGGCGTTTCGAACACTGAAGCTTTCTTT
cdr3_aa: CASRKTGGVSNTEAFF
j_call: TRBJ1-1
d_call: TRBD1
clone_size: -
v_call: TRBV7-9

cdr3_nt: TGTGCCAGCAGCTTGGGAGAGGGCTCCTACGAGCAGTACTTC
cdr3_aa: CASSLGEGSYEQYF
j_call: TRBJ2-7
d_call: -
clone_size: once
v_call: TRBV7-2

cdr3_nt: TGTGCCAGCAGCTTAGTGGCGGACACTGAAGCTTTCTTT
cdr3_aa: CASSLVADTEAFF
j_call: TRBJ1-1
d_call: -
clone_size: -
v_call: TRBV7-9

cdr3_nt: TGTGCCAGTAGTCCCACAGGGAGCGGGAACACTGAAGCTTTCTTT
cdr3_aa: CASSPTGSGNTEAFF
j_call: TRBJ1-1
d_call: -
clone_size: -
v_call: TRBV19

cdr3_nt: TGCGCCAGCAGCCAAAACAGGCCCCTCGGGCGTAATGAGCAGTTCTTC
cdr3_aa: CASSQNRPLGRNEQFF
j_call: TRBJ2-1
d_call: -
clone_size: -
v_call: TRBV4-3

cdr3_nt: TGTGCCAGCAGCTTAATACAGCAAACCTTCTACGAGCAGTACTTC
cdr3_aa: CASSLIQQTFYEQYF
j_call: TRBJ2-7
d_call: -
clone_size: -
v_call: TRBV7-2

cdr3_nt: TGTGCCAGCAGGCGGGCCCCCGTTGAAGGCTACACCTTC
cdr3_aa: CASRRAPVEGYTF
j_call: TRBJ1-2
d_call: -
clone_size: -
v_call: TRBV5-6

cdr3_nt: TGTGCCAGTGGAAGAGACACACGCACCGGGGAGCTGTTTTTT
cdr3_aa: CASGRDTRTGELFF
j_call: TRBJ2-2
d_call: -
clone_size: -
v_call: TRBV19

cdr3_nt: TGTGCCAGTAGTCCCTTAGCGGGAGCAGCTCTTGAGCAGTTCTTC
cdr3_aa: CASSPLAGAALEQFF
j_call: TRBJ2-1
d_call: TRBD2
clone_size: many
v_call: TRBV19

cdr3_nt: TGTGCCAGCAACCCGGGAGGCTACAATGAGCAGTTCTTC
cdr3_aa: CASNPGGYNEQFF
j_call: TRBJ2-1
d_call: TRBD2
clone_size: -
v_call: TRBV5-8

cdr3_nt: TGCGCCAGCAGCCAAGAAACGGGGGGCAATCAGCCCCAGCATTTT
cdr3_aa: CASSQETGGNQPQHF
j_call: TRBJ1-5
d_call: -
clone_size: -
v_call: TRBV4-1

cdr3_nt: TGTGCCAGCAGCTTAGCTAAGAATCAGGGGTGGAAGACTGGCTACACCTTC
cdr3_aa: CASSLAKNQGWKTGYTF
j_call: TRBJ1-2
d_call: -
clone_size: -
v_call: TRBV7-2

cdr3_nt: TGTGCCAGCAGAACGACAGGTTGGAACTATGGCTACACCTTC
cdr3_aa: CASRTTGWNYGYTF
j_call: TRBJ1-2
d_call: -
clone_size: -
v_call: TRBV28

cdr3_nt: TGTGCCTGCATGTCCTCCGACTATGGCTACACCTTC
cdr3_aa: CACMSSDYGYTF
j_call: TRBJ1-2
d_call: -
clone_size: -
v_call: TRBV30

cdr3_nt: TGTGCCAGCAGCCACGATACTAGCAGGGGCCCCGGCGAGCAGTTCTTC
cdr3_aa: CASSHDTSRGPGEQFF
j_call: TRBJ2-1
d_call: -
clone_size: -
v_call: TRBV4-2

cdr3_nt: TGTGCCAGCACGTTTGCAACTAATGAAAAACTGTTTTTT
cdr3_aa: CASTFATNEKLFF
j_call: TRBJ1-4
d_call: -
clone_size: -
v_call: TRBV5-5

cdr3_nt: TGTGCCAGCAGCAAAGGACTAGTGGAGTTTGAGCAGTTCTTC
cdr3_aa: CASSKGLVEFEQFF
j_call: TRBJ2-1
d_call: TRBD2
clone_size: once
v_call: TRBV3-1/TRBV3-2

cdr3_nt: TGTGCCAGCAGTTACTCCGACGGATTCTACGAGCAGTACTTC
cdr3_aa: CASSYSDGFYEQYF
j_call: TRBJ2-7
d_call: -
clone_size: -
v_call: TRBV6-5

cdr3_nt: TGTGCCAGCAGCGTAGACTTTTCCTACGAGCAGTACTTC
cdr3_aa: CASSVDFSYEQYF
j_call: TRBJ2-7
d_call: -
clone_size: -
v_call: TRBV7-9

cdr3_nt: TGTGCCAGCAGCCCGCCGGGGTCACCCCTCCACTTT
cdr3_aa: CASSPPGSPLHF
j_call: TRBJ1-6
d_call: -
clone_size: -
v_call: TRBV3-1/TRBV3-2